A selection of T cell receptor beta chains follows, all from one sample in a study of CD8 T cells in Susac syndrome. TCRdb re-analysed the immunoSEQ multiplex PCR reads in MiXCR, keeping a single row per CDR3 protein. The sample carries around 140,000 distinct CDR3 sequences, 90% to 95% recorded once. The sequenced sample consisted of CD4+ T cells from PBMCs. Every receptor here comes from a human donor with multiple sclerosis. The CDR3 runs from the conserved cysteine through the conserved F or W. D genes are given only for firm matches. Clone size is stated in some rows and not others, as once, few, many or a class when expanded.

length	V	size	J	D	CDR3	DNA
14	TRBV30	-	TRBJ2-7	-	CAWKSSAWTYEQYF	TGTGCCTGGAAGAGTTCAGCCTGGACCTACGAGCAGTACTTC
13	TRBV29-1	-	TRBJ2-7	TRBD2	CSVEYVAGYEQYF	TGCAGCGTTGAATACGTAGCGGGCTACGAGCAGTACTTC
15	TRBV3-1	-	TRBJ1-1	-	CASSTTGAGATEAFF	TGTGCCAGCAGTACAACGGGGGCTGGGGCCACTGAAGCTTTCTTT
14	TRBV12-3/TRBV12-4	-	TRBJ1-6	TRBD1	CASRRQGYNSPLHF	TGTGCCAGCAGACGACAGGGATATAATTCACCCCTCCACTTT
14	TRBV29-1	-	TRBJ2-5	-	CSVEGPGTQETQYF	TGCAGCGTTGAAGGGCCAGGGACCCAAGAGACCCAGTACTTC
16	TRBV28	-	TRBJ2-2	-	CASTRLTGIGTGELFF	TGTGCCAGCACCCGTCTTACAGGGATCGGAACCGGGGAGCTGTTTTTT
9	TRBV27	few	TRBJ1-5	-	CASGQPQHF	TGTGCCTCAGGTCAGCCCCAGCATTTT
13	TRBV7-9	once	TRBJ2-7	-	CASSQSPSYEQYF	TGTGCCAGCAGCCAAAGTCCCTCCTACGAGCAGTACTTC
16	TRBV7-8	-	TRBJ2-3	-	CASSKSGTSNTDTQYF	TGTGCCAGCAGCAAGTCCGGGACATCTAACACAGATACGCAGTATTTT
15	TRBV25-1	-	TRBJ1-1	-	CASSESGWWNTEAFF	TGTGCCAGCAGTGAATCAGGGTGGTGGAACACTGAAGCTTTCTTT
14	TRBV20-1	-	TRBJ2-7	-	CSAGGGSGIYEQYF	TGCAGTGCTGGGGGCGGGAGTGGTATCTACGAGCAGTACTTC
11	TRBV19	few	TRBJ1-1	-	CASSLGLEAFF	TGTGCCAGTAGTCTTGGACTTGAAGCTTTCTTT
14	TRBV28	-	TRBJ2-7	-	CASSFYAGSGEQYF	TGTGCCAGCAGTTTCTACGCAGGGTCGGGCGAGCAGTACTTC
14	TRBV12-3/TRBV12-4	-	TRBJ1-2	-	CASILHTGGYGYTF	TGTGCCAGCATCTTACATACCGGGGGTTATGGCTACACCTTC
16	TRBV9	-	TRBJ2-2	TRBD1	CASSAGQAPLTGELFF	TGTGCCAGCAGCGCGGGACAGGCTCCACTGACCGGGGAGCTGTTTTTT
13	TRBV20-1	-	TRBJ1-5	TRBD1	CSAKDRADQPQHF	TGCAGTGCCAAGGACAGGGCAGATCAGCCCCAGCATTTT
13	TRBV10-3	once	TRBJ2-5	-	CAISESWQETQYF	TGTGCCATCAGTGAATCCTGGCAAGAGACCCAGTACTTC
12	TRBV20-1	-	TRBJ2-7	TRBD2	CSASAGDYEQYF	TGCAGTGCCTCAGCGGGAGACTACGAGCAGTACTTC
15	TRBV29-1	-	TRBJ2-5	TRBD2	CSVEGVLAGEETQYF	TGCAGCGTTGAGGGGGTACTAGCGGGGGAAGAGACCCAGTACTTC
11	TRBV20-1	once	TRBJ2-5	-	CSVGEPGTQYF	TGCAGTGTAGGTGAACCCGGGACCCAGTACTTC
14	TRBV7-9	-	TRBJ2-3	TRBD2	CASSLSSGSDTQYF	TGTGCCAGCAGCTTGTCTAGCGGTTCAGATACGCAGTATTTT
12	TRBV19	-	TRBJ1-6	-	CASSRERSPLHF	TGTGCCAGTAGTAGAGAGAGGTCACCCCTCCACTTT
14	TRBV5-4	once	TRBJ1-1	-	CASSLINSNTEAFF	TGTGCCAGCAGCTTAATAAACAGTAACACTGAAGCTTTCTTT
15	TRBV5-1	-	TRBJ2-2	-	CASSTVTGDTGELFF	TGCGCCAGCAGCACCGTGACAGGAGACACCGGGGAGCTGTTTTTT
14	TRBV7-2	-	TRBJ2-1	-	CASSLRLANNEQFF	TGTGCCAGCAGCTTAAGGTTGGCCAACAATGAGCAGTTCTTC
15	TRBV5-1	-	TRBJ2-3	TRBD2	CASSVERGHTDTQYF	TGCGCCAGCAGCGTGGAGCGGGGGCACACAGATACGCAGTATTTT
15	TRBV19	once	TRBJ2-6	-	CASSMGAAGANVLTF	TGTGCCAGTAGTATGGGAGCTGCTGGGGCCAACGTCCTGACTTTC
15	TRBV9	-	TRBJ2-7	TRBD1	CASSVQTGTVYEQYF	TGTGCCAGCAGCGTACAGACAGGGACAGTCTACGAGCAGTACTTC
15	TRBV12-3/TRBV12-4	-	TRBJ1-4	TRBD1	CASSRRQGTNEKLFF	TGTGCCAGCAGTCGACGACAGGGAACTAATGAAAAACTGTTTTTT
13	TRBV7-2	once	TRBJ1-5	-	CASSPRGEQPQHF	TGTGCCAGCAGCCCCAGGGGAGAACAGCCCCAGCATTTT
14	TRBV12-3/TRBV12-4	-	TRBJ1-1	-	CASIVGHMNTEAFF	TGTGCCAGCATCGTGGGACACATGAACACTGAAGCTTTCTTT
14	TRBV15	-	TRBJ1-6	TRBD1	CATSSGQGSSPLHF	TGTGCCACCAGCAGCGGACAGGGATCTTCACCCCTCCACTTT
17	TRBV5-6	-	TRBJ2-1	TRBD2	CASSHRTSGRLRVEQFF	TGTGCCAGCAGCCATCGGACTAGCGGGAGGCTCCGGGTCGAGCAGTTCTTC
13	TRBV28	-	TRBJ2-7	-	CASREGGPYEQYF	TGTGCCAGCAGGGAGGGGGGCCCCTACGAGCAGTACTTC
13	TRBV3-1	-	TRBJ1-1	TRBD1	CASSHRDRPKAFF	TGTGCCAGCAGCCACCGGGACAGACCTAAAGCTTTCTTT
15	TRBV24-1	-	TRBJ2-6	-	CATSDRGSGANVLTF	TGTGCCACCAGTGATCGTGGGTCTGGGGCCAACGTCCTGACTTTC
16	TRBV9	-	TRBJ2-1	-	CASSVTTGTNYNEQFF	TGTGCCAGCAGCGTAACCACAGGGACGAACTACAATGAGCAGTTCTTC
14	TRBV29-1	-	TRBJ1-1	-	CSIFFTPVATEAFF	TGCAGCATATTTTTTACACCCGTTGCGACTGAAGCTTTCTTT
9	TRBV12-3/TRBV12-4	-	TRBJ2-3	-	CGDSHTQYF	TGTGGCGATTCTCATACGCAGTATTTT
12	TRBV3-1	-	TRBJ2-2	-	CASSQDLGELFF	TGTGCCAGCAGCCAAGATTTGGGGGAGCTGTTTTTT
15	TRBV3-1	-	TRBJ2-3	-	CASSQESGTRNTQYF	TGTGCCAGCAGCCAAGAATCGGGGACGAGAAATACGCAGTATTTT
13	TRBV9	-	TRBJ2-7	-	CASSVRDFNEQYF	TGTGCCAGCAGCGTACGGGACTTTAACGAGCAGTACTTC
14	TRBV3-1	-	TRBJ2-7	-	CASSQDLVQYEQYF	TGTGCCAGCAGCCAAGATCTAGTCCAGTACGAGCAGTACTTC
14	TRBV27	-	TRBJ2-7	TRBD1	CASRKRDSFYEQYF	TGTGCCAGCAGGAAACGGGACAGCTTCTACGAGCAGTACTTC
12	TRBV5-6	-	TRBJ2-1	-	CASSLKEGKQFF	TGTGCCAGCAGCTTGAAGGAGGGTAAGCAGTTCTTC
14	TRBV20-1	-	TRBJ2-5	-	CSAVDWGSQETQYF	TGCAGTGCCGTTGATTGGGGAAGTCAAGAGACCCAGTACTTC
15	TRBV7-2	-	TRBJ1-4	-	CASSFAGSINEKLFF	TGTGCCAGCAGCTTTGCAGGCTCTATTAATGAAAAACTGTTTTTT
15	TRBV11-3	-	TRBJ2-1	-	CASSIQAKGYNEQFF	TGTGCCAGCAGTATCCAGGCCAAAGGTTACAATGAGCAGTTCTTC
15	TRBV27	once	TRBJ1-1	TRBD1	CASSHRQGANTEAFF	TGTGCCAGCAGTCACCGACAGGGGGCGAACACTGAAGCTTTCTTT
15	TRBV5-6	-	TRBJ1-6	-	CASTPRGGRNSPLHF	TGTGCCAGCACCCCTAGGGGAGGGCGTAATTCACCCCTCCACTTT
11	TRBV28	-	TRBJ1-1	-	CASGSYTEAFF	TGTGCCAGCGGGTCCTACACTGAAGCTTTCTTT
16	TRBV3-1	-	TRBJ1-1	-	CASSPRTEFVNTEAFF	TGTGCCAGCAGCCCCCGGACCGAGTTTGTGAACACTGAAGCTTTCTTT
16	TRBV30	-	TRBJ1-2	TRBD1	CAWQSLEYTGARGYTF	TGTGCCTGGCAGTCCCTTGAGTACACAGGGGCCAGAGGCTACACCTTC
11	TRBV29-1	-	TRBJ1-3	-	CSMKTGNTIYF	TGCAGCATGAAAACTGGAAACACCATATATTTT